This T cell receptor beta chain is drawn from a study of blood T cell repertoires in COVID-19 (dated by TCRdb to 2018 to 2020). With respect to the entire study: The collaborator samples originated in the United States, Italy and Spain and spanned the acute and convalescent phases of COVID-19. The prospective study material was composed of cDNA or gDNA derived from T cells, B-cell-depleted T cells, or PBMCs. Subjects who had been exposed to COVID-19, were actively infected with it, or had recovered from it provided the deeply sampled blood TCRbeta repertoires that made up the dataset. The repertoires were released in a freely available public database intended as a resource for research on the immune response to SARS-CoV-2. Samples came from the ongoing ImmuneRACE study (first 160 participants) plus 1,254 subjects from 6 global collaborators. The sample metadata nearly always contained a de-identified subject ID, COVID-19 status, age in years and sex. HLA class I and class II types, where available, came from metadata supplied by the sample provider rather than from assay-based typing. The paper's findings and limits, for the study overall: How much clinical and demographic metadata was included differed by source and by participant, and the metadata was provided uncurated.

A note on this clone: Its binding antigen is unknown. Base qualities are missing; no much larger clone stands one base away.

Whole blood was collected in K2EDTA tubes by collaborating institutions according to the institutions' own protocols. Collaborator samples were shipped for TCRbeta analysis as frozen whole blood, isolated PBMCs, or DNA extracted from either sample type. TCRbeta CDR3 regions were amplified from genomic DNA using the immunoSEQ Assay, a bias-controlled multiplex PCR. As for the authors' bioinformatics: The number of nucleated cells in each sample was estimated by amplification of reference gene primers within the assay. To quantify the absolute abundance of each unique TCRbeta CDR3 rearrangement, sequence reads were collapsed and filtered. Productive Simpson clonality was computed per sample as the square root of Simpson's diversity index over productive rearrangements. Not all clones reach the TCRdb copy of this immuneACCESS table, which keeps in-frame sequences only. Checked studies attribute under half of the gap to unresolved V genes and leave the rest unexplained. V and J calls plus clone size are reproduced from that table; the DNA served to infer D and trimming. The sample has about 130,000 clones on record, about nine tenths of them singletons. The top ten constitute over 9% of the sample.

The clonotype comes from a man over 45 with acute or convalescent COVID-19. Source material: peripheral blood.

The encoded CDR3 is CASKRGEGPQFF. The base sequence is TGTGCCAGCAAACGGGGGGAGGGCCCCCAGTTCTTC. Here the chain combines TRBV28 and TRBJ2-1; the central 7 bases match TRBD2. CDR1 and CDR2 were assigned from the germline V gene as MDHEN and SYDVKM. V and J are trimmed by 7 bases and 13 bases, and the gene matches miss 10 bases of the junction. Reading from cysteine to phenylalanine, the CDR3 counts 12 amino acids. Only CDR3 DNA remains: 36 bases, in frame from the first base.